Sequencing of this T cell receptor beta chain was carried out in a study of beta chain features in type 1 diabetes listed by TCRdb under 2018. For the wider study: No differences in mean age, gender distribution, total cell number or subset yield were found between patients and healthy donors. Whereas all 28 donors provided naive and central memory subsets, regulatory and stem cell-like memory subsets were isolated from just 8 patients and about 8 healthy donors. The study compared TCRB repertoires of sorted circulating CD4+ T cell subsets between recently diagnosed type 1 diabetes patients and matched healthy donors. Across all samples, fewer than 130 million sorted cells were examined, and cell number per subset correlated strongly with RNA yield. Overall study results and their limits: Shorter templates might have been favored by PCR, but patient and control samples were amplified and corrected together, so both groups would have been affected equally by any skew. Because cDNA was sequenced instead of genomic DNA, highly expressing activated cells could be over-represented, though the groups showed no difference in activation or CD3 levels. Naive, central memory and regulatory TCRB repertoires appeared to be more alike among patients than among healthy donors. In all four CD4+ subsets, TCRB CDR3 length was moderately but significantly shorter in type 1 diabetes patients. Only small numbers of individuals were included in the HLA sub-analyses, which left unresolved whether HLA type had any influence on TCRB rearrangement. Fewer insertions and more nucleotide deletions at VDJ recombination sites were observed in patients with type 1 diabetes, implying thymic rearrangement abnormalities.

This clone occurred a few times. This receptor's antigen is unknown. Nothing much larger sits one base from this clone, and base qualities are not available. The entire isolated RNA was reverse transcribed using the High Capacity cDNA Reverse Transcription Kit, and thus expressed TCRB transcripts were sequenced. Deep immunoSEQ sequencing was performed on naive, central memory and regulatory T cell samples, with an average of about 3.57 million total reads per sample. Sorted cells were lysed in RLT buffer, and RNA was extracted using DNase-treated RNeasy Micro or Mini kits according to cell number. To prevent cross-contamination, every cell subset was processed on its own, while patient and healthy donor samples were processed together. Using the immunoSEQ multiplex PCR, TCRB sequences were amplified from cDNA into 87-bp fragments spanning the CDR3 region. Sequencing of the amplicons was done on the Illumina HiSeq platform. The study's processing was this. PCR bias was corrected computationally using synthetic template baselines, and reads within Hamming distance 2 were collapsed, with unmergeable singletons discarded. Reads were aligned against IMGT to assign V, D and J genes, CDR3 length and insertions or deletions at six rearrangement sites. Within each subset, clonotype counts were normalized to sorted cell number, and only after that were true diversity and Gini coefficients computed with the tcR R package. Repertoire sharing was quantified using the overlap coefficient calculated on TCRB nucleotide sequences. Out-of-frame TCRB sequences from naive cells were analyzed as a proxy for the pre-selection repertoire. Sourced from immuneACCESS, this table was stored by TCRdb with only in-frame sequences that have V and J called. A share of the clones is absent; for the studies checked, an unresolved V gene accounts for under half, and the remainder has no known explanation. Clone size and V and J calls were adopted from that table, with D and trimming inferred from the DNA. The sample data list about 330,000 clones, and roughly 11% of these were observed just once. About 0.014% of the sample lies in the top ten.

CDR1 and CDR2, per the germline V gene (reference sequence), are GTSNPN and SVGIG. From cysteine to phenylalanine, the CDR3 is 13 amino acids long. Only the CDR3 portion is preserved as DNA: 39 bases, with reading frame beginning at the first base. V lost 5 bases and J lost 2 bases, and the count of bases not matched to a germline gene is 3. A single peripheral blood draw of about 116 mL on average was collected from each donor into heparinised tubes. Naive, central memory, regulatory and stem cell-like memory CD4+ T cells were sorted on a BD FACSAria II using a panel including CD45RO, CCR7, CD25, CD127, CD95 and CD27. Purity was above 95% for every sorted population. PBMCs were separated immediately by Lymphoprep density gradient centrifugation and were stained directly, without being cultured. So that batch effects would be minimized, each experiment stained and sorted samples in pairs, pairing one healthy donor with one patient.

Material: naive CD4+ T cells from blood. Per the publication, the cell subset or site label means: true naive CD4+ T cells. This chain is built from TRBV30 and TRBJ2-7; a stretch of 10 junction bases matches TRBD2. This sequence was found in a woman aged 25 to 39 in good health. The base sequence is TGTGCCTGGGGGACTAGCGTAGCCTACGAGCAGTACTTC. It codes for CAWGTSVAYEQYF.